This T cell receptor beta chain was documented in a study of blood T cell repertoires in COVID-19. At the level of the study: Nucleic acid was either cDNA or gDNA, and it came from T cells, B-cell-depleted T cells, or PBMCs.

In the study's own analysis: Researchers report that nucleated cell counts were estimated from reference gene primer amplification. Produced via immunoSEQ multiplex PCR; TCRdb's table is partial and in-frame only. V, J and clone size were drawn from that table, and D and trimming were deduced from the DNA. The data show about 400,000 clones, approximately 90% seen once. V was clipped by 6 bases and J by 0 bases, with 12 bases between them. The CDR3 sequence is 15 residues long. CDR1 and CDR2 from the germline V gene are MGHRA and YSYEKL. This chain links TRBV4-1 with TRBJ2-1; weak D call: TRBD2 (5 bases). The specimen was peripheral blood. This receptor was taken from a woman aged 25 to 39 with acute or convalescent COVID-19. The CDR3 region is CASRTTGSSYNEQFF. The DNA for the CDR3 is TGCGCCAGCAGAACTACGGGGAGCTCCTACAATGAGCAGTTCTTC.